One sample yielded the 4 T cell receptor beta chains listed below, sequenced in a study of long-term antiretroviral therapy in people with HIV. An immunoSEQ assay, version v3.0, was performed at survey level. Sequencing used immunoSEQ multiplex PCR; TCRdb keeps in-frame clones, though not all of them. The sample yields about 27,000 clones, over 70% seen once. The sample here was unsorted PBMCs, taken 2.1 years after starting antiretroviral therapy. The receptors were gathered from a man aged 30 to 45 with HIV.

The V call is TRBV19, the J call TRBJ2-2, with TRBD1 identical over 8 bases. Per germline, CDR1 LNHDA and CDR2 SQIVND (reference sequence). The CDR3 is made up of 14 amino acids. The J segment lost 0 bases and the V segment lost 10 bases, leaving 4 bases of the junction unmatched. As DNA, the CDR3 is TGTGCCACCCCGGACAGGGCGAACACCGGGGAGCTGTTTTTT. Amino acids: CATPDRANTGELFF.

The CDR3: CSAGGLESKNIQYF. CDR3 nucleotide sequence: TGCAGCGCTGGAGGGTTAGAATCCAAAAACATTCAGTACTTC. The chain has TRBV29-1 and TRBJ2-4, with a tentative D call TRBD2 (6 bases). This CDR3 comprises 14 residues. Per the germline V gene, CDR1 is SQVTM and CDR2 is ANQGSEA. Trimming removed 7 bases at V and 2 bases at J, with 15 bases between. The full variable domain, rest sourced from reference TRBV29-1 and TRBJ2-4, is SAVISQKPSRDICQRGTSLTIQCQVDSQVTMMFWYRQQPGQSLTLIATANQGSEATYESGFVIDKFPISRPNLTFSTLTVSNMSPEDSSIYLCSAGGLESKNIQYFGAGTRLSVL.

This chain uses TRBV6-5 with TRBJ1-5; D call uncertain. Trimming cost V 5 bases and J 2 bases, with 10 bases left between them. Germline CDR1 reads MNHEY; CDR2 reads SVGAGI. The CDR3 is made up of 14 amino acids. The CDR3 reads CASSPLLGNQPQHF. The CDR3 DNA sequence: TGTGCCAGCAGTCCCTTACTGGGCAATCAGCCCCAGCATTTT.

The V call is TRBV6-5, the J call TRBJ1-4, with 8 positions matching TRBD1. The CDR3 consists of 14 residues. Germline values: CDR1 MNHEY, CDR2 SVGAGI. Losses at the gene ends were 8 bases for V and 5 bases for J; bases not matched to a gene: 7. The chain's CDR3 is CASGWTGPNEKLFF. DNA of the CDR3: TGTGCCAGCGGCTGGACAGGGCCGAATGAAAAACTGTTTTTT.